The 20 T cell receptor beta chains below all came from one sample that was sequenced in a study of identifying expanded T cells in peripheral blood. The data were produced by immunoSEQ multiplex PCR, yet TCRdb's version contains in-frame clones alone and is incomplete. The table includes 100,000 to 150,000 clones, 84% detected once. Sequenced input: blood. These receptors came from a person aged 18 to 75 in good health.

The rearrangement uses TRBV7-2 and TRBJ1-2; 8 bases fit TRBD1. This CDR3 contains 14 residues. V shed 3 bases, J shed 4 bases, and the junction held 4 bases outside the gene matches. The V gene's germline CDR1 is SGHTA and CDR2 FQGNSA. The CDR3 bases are TGTGCCAGCAGCTTCAGGACAGGGATCTATGGCTACACCTTC. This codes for CASSFRTGIYGYTF.

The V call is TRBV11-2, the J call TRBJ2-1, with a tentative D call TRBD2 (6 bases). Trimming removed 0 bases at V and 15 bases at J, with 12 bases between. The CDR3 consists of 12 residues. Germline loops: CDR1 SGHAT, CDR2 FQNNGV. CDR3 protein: CASSLDGEVGFF. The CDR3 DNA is TGTGCCAGCAGCTTAGATGGGGAGGTCGGGTTCTTC.

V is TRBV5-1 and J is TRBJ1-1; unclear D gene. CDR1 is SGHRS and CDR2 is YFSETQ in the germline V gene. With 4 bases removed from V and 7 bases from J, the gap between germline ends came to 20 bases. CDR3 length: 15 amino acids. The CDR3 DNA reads TGCGCCAGCAGCCCCTGGACCTCGGCTATAGGTGAAGCTTTCTTT. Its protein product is CASSPWTSAIGEAFF.

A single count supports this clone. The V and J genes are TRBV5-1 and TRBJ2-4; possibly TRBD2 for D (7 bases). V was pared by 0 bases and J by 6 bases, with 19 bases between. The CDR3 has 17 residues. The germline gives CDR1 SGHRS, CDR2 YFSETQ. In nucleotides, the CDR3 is TGCGCCAGCAGCTTGGGTTCCGCGGGGGCCCAGGTAAACATTCAGTACTTC. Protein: CASSLGSAGAQVNIQYF.

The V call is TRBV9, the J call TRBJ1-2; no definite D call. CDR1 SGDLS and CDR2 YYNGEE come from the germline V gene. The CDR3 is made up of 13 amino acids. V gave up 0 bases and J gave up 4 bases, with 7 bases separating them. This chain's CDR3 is CASSVGAFYGYTF. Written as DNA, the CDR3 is TGTGCCAGCAGCGTAGGAGCCTTCTATGGCTACACCTTC.

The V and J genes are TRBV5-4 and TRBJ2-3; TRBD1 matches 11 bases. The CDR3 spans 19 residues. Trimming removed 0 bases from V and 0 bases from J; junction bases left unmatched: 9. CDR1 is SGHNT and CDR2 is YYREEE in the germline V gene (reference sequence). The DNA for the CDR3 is TGTGCCAGCAGCTTGGAGGACAGGGGGCTGTCGGTAAGCACAGATACGCAGTATTTT. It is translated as CASSLEDRGLSVSTDTQYF.

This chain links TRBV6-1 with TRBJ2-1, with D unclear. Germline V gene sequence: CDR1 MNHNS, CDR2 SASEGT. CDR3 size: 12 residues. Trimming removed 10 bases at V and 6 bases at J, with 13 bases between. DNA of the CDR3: TGTGCCACTTCCCTCCCGAGCAATGAGCAGTTCTTC. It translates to CATSLPSNEQFF.

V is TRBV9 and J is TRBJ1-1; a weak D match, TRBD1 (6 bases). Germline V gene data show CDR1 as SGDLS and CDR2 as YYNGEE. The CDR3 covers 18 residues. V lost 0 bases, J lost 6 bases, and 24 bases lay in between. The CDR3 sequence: CASSVVPKQGVVGSEAFF. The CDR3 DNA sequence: TGTGCCAGCAGCGTAGTCCCAAAACAGGGAGTTGTGGGGTCTGAAGCTTTCTTT.

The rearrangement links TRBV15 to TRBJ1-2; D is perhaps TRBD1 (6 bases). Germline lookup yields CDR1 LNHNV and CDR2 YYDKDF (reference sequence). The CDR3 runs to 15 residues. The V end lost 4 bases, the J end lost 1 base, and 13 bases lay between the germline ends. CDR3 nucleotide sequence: TGTGCCACCAGCACCTGGACAGAAATTAACTATGGCTACACCTTC. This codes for CATSTWTEINYGYTF. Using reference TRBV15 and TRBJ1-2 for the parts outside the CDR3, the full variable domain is DAMVIQNPRYQVTQFGKPVTLSCSQTLNHNVMYWYQQKSSQAPKLLFHYYDKDFNNEADTPDNFQSRRPNTSFCFLDIRSPGLGDTAMYLCATSTWTEINYGYTFGSGTRLTVV.

The CDR3 region is CASISRDTDTQYF. As DNA, the CDR3 is TGTGCCAGTATCTCGAGGGATACAGATACGCAGTATTTT. The rearrangement uses TRBV19 and TRBJ2-3; the D gene is possibly TRBD2 (5 bases). V lost 7 bases to trimming and J lost 3 bases, with 11 bases between them. Germline V gene lookup returns CDR1 LNHDA and CDR2 SQIVND (reference sequence). The CDR3 has 13 amino acids.

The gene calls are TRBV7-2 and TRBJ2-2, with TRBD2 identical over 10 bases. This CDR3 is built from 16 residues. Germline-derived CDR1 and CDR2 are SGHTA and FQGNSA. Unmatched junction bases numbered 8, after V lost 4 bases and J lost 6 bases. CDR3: CASSSPLAGGPGELFF. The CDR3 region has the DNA TGTGCCAGCAGCTCCCCCTTAGCGGGGGGTCCCGGGGAGCTGTTTTTT.

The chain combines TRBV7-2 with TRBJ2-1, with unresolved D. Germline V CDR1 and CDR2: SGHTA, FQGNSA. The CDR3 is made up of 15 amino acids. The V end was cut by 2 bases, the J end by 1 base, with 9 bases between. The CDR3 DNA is TGTGCCAGCAGCTTACGGCAGGATTCCTACAATGAGCAGTTCTTC. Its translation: CASSLRQDSYNEQFF.

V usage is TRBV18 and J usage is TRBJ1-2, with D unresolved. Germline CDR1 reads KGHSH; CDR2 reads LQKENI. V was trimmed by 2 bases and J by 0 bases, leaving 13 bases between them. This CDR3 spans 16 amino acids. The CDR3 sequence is CASSPALQATNYGYTF. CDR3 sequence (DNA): TGTGCCAGCTCACCAGCGTTGCAAGCAACTAACTATGGCTACACCTTC.

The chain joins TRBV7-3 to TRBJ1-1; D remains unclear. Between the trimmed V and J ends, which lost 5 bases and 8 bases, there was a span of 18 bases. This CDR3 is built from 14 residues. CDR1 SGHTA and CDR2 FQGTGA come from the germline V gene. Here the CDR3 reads CASSPSGSGREAFF. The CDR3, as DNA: TGTGCCAGCAGCCCGAGCGGTTCCGGACGAGAAGCTTTCTTT.

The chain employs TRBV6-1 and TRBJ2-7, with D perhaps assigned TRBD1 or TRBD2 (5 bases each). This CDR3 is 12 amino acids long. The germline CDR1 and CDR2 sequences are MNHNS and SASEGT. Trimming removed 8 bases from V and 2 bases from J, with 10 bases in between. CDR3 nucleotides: TGTGCCAGCGGCAGGGACGCCTACGAGCAGTACTTC. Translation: CASGRDAYEQYF.

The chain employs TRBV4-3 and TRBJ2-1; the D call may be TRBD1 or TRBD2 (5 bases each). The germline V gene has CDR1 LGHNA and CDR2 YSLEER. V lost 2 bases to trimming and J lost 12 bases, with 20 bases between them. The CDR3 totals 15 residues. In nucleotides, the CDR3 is TGCGCCAGCAGCCAACTAGGCCTAGCTGGGGGTAGGCAGTTCTTC. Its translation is CASSQLGLAGGRQFF.

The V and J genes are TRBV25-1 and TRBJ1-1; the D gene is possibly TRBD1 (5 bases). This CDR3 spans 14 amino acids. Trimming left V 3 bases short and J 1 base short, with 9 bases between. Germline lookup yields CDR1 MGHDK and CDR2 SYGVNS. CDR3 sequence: CASSDFGGNTEAFF. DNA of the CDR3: TGTGCCAGCAGTGATTTTGGGGGGAACACTGAAGCTTTCTTT.

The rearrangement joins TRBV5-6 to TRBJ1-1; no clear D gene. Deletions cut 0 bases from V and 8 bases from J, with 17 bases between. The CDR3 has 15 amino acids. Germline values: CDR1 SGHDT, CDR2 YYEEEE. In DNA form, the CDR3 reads TGTGCCAGCAGCTTGGCCGTTGTCGGCCTGGGGGAAGCTTTCTTT. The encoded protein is CASSLAVVGLGEAFF.

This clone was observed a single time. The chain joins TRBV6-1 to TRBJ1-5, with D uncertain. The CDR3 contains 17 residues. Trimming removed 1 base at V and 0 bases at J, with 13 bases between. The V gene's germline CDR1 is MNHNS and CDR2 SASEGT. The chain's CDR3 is CASSEEVPQNSNQPQHF. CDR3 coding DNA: TGTGCCAGCAGTGAAGAGGTACCACAGAATAGCAATCAGCCCCAGCATTTT.

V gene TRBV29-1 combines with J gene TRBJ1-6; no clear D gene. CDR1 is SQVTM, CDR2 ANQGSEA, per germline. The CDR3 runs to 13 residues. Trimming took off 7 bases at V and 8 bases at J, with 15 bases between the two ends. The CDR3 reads CSARISLDSPLHF. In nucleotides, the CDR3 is TGCAGCGCCCGGATAAGCTTAGATTCACCCCTCCACTTT. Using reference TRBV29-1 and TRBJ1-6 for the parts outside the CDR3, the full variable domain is SAVISQKPSRDICQRGTSLTIQCQVDSQVTMMFWYRQQPGQSLTLIATANQGSEATYESGFVIDKFPISRPNLTFSTLTVSNMSPEDSSIYLCSARISLDSPLHFGNGTRLTVT.